The next 23 T cell receptor beta chains were all read from a single sample in a study of CD8 T cells in Susac syndrome. The RNA input was roughly 0.45 to 1 ug, and it was reverse transcribed with random hexamers. One entry per CDR3 protein, called by TCRdb with MiXCR from the immunoSEQ multiplex PCR reads. The table has 150,000 to 200,000 distinct CDR3 sequences, roughly 95% seen once. Material for sequencing was CD8+ T cells from PBMCs. These receptor sequences come from a human donor with multiple sclerosis.

This chain connects TRBV9 to TRBJ1-5; 10 nucleotides agree with TRBD1. This CDR3 comprises 15 residues. CDR1 and CDR2 from the germline V gene are SGDLS and YYNGEE. The V segment lost 4 bases and the J segment 4 bases; nucleotides outside the gene matches: 5. CDR3 sequence: CASSPGTGANQPQHF. The CDR3 nucleotides read TGTGCCAGCAGCCCCGGGACAGGGGCAAATCAGCCCCAGCATTTT.

The V and J genes are TRBV30 and TRBJ2-7; D gene ambiguous. Germline V CDR1 and CDR2: GTSNPN, SVGIG (reference sequence). The CDR3 extends over 14 amino acids. V lost 1 base to trimming and J lost 3 bases, with 13 bases between them. The CDR3: CAWSAGMAVYEQYF. DNA for the CDR3: TGTGCCTGGAGTGCTGGGATGGCCGTCTACGAGCAGTACTTC.

This sequence joins TRBV29-1 and TRBJ1-2; D is uncertain. The CDR3 runs to 12 residues. The germline gives CDR1 SQVTM, CDR2 ANQGSEA. V was clipped by 3 bases and J by 6 bases, with 11 bases between them. The CDR3 loop is CSVEAGNHGYTF. Written as DNA, the CDR3 is TGCAGCGTTGAGGCCGGGAACCATGGCTACACCTTC.

The gene calls are TRBV9 and TRBJ2-1; 9 bases agree with TRBD2. CDR1 and CDR2 from the germline V gene are SGDLS and YYNGEE. V lost 3 bases to trimming and J lost 4 bases; unmatched junction nucleotides: 8. This CDR3 region has 16 residues. In DNA form, the CDR3 reads TGTGCCAGCAGCGGATTTAGCGGGAGAAGGTACAATGAGCAGTTCTTC. This sequence encodes CASSGFSGRRYNEQFF.

This rearrangement joins TRBV29-1 to TRBJ1-1; 7 nucleotides align to TRBD1. The CDR3 has 14 residues. The trim removed 6 bases at V and 0 bases at J, leaving 7 bases unmatched. Germline V lookup: CDR1 SQVTM, CDR2 ANQGSEA. Written as DNA, the CDR3 is TGCAGCGTGGGGCAGACAGGGATGAACACTGAAGCTTTCTTT. It codes for CSVGQTGMNTEAFF.

The genes are TRBV7-9 and TRBJ2-7; 8 nucleotides agree with TRBD2. J gave up 3 bases and V 0 bases, and 7 bases lay outside the gene matches. The CDR3 extends over 16 amino acids. Germline-derived CDR1 and CDR2 are SEHNR and FQNEAQ (reference sequence). For the CDR3, the DNA is TGTGCCAGCAGCTTAGCTAGCGGGGAGCCCTACTACGAGCAGTACTTC. Translation gives CASSLASGEPYYEQYF.

V usage is TRBV7-9 and J usage is TRBJ2-3, with TRBD2 matching over 7 bases. CDR3 length: 16 residues. CDR1 and CDR2 from the germline V gene are SEHNR and FQNEAQ (reference sequence). V shed 4 bases, J shed 3 bases, and the junction held 10 bases outside the gene matches. CDR3 in DNA: TGTGCCAGCAGCTACCGTCCCGGGACTATAACAGATACGCAGTATTTT. It codes for CASSYRPGTITDTQYF.

V gene TRBV10-3 combines with J gene TRBJ2-2; tentatively, D is TRBD1 (5 bases). Trimming removed 9 bases at V and 0 bases at J, with 8 bases between. CDR3 length equals 13 residues. The germline CDR1 and CDR2 sequences are ENHRY and SYGVKD. The CDR3 is CAIQVPNTGELFF. CDR3 DNA sequence: TGTGCCATACAGGTGCCGAACACCGGGGAGCTGTTTTTT.

V gene TRBV19 combines with J gene TRBJ1-1; 9 bases agree with TRBD1. CDR1 LNHDA and CDR2 SQIVND come from the germline V gene (reference sequence). V shed 8 bases, J shed 1 base, and the junction held 2 bases outside the gene matches. The CDR3 length is 13 residues. The CDR3 is CASQDRGNTEAFF. CDR3 bases: TGTGCCAGTCAGGACAGGGGGAACACTGAAGCTTTCTTT.

V gene TRBV2 combines with J gene TRBJ1-4; 7 nucleotides align to TRBD1. The junction had 10 bases not matched to a gene; V was cut back by 10 bases and J by 5 bases. This CDR3 is built from 14 residues. The germline CDR1 and CDR2 sequences are SNHLY and FYNNEI. CDR3 nucleotide sequence: TGTGCCATCGACCCGGGACAGCTCAATGAAAAACTGTTTTTT. It specifies CAIDPGQLNEKLFF.

This chain uses TRBV9 with TRBJ2-2; D is unresolved. V lost 4 bases, J lost 5 bases, and 9 bases lay in between. Germline assignment: CDR1 SGDLS and CDR2 YYNGEE. The CDR3 has 13 residues. Here the CDR3 reads CASSKDGTGELFF. As DNA, the CDR3 is TGTGCCAGCAGCAAGGACGGGACCGGGGAGCTGTTTTTT.

The rearrangement uses TRBV29-1 and TRBJ2-5, with D perhaps matching TRBD1 (7 bases). From germline, CDR1 is SQVTM and CDR2 ANQGSEA. V was trimmed by 6 bases and J by 4 bases, leaving 18 bases between them. The CDR3 has 14 residues. The CDR3 region is CSVKGAGFRETQYF. The CDR3 DNA follows: TGCAGCGTGAAGGGGGCGGGATTTAGAGAGACCCAGTACTTC.

The chain recombines TRBV20-1 with TRBJ2-1; 8 bases align to TRBD2. The CDR3 contains 14 residues. Germline V gene data show CDR1 as DFQATT and CDR2 as SNEGSKA (reference sequence). The junction had 11 bases not matched to a gene; V was cut back by 5 bases and J by 8 bases. The CDR3 loop is CSAPSGGALYEQFF. CDR3 coding DNA: TGCAGTGCTCCCTCGGGGGGGGCATTATATGAGCAGTTCTTC.

A few counts support this clonotype. The rearrangement uses TRBV20-1 and TRBJ1-5, with TRBD1 matching 7 bases. The CDR3 has 15 residues. From germline, CDR1 is DFQATT and CDR2 SNEGSKA (reference sequence). The V gene end was trimmed by 3 bases and the J gene end by 4 bases; junction bases not matched to a gene: 9. The CDR3 nucleotides are TGCAGTGCTAGTCATCCGGGACAGTTGAATCAGCCCCAGCATTTT. Translating gives CSASHPGQLNQPQHF.

The chain links TRBV20-1 to TRBJ2-5; a weak D match, TRBD2 (5 bases). Germline values: CDR1 DFQATT, CDR2 SNEGSKA (reference sequence). Trimming pared 2 bases from V and 2 bases from J, leaving 12 bases between. The CDR3 has 14 residues. The CDR3 here is CSARLETGQETQYF. CDR3 sequence (DNA): TGCAGTGCTAGACTCGAAACGGGACAAGAGACCCAGTACTTC.

The J gene is TRBJ2-7, the V gene TRBV9; no definite D call. Germline CDR1 is SGDLS and CDR2 is YYNGEE. This CDR3 has 15 residues. Trimming cost V 0 bases and J 2 bases, with 12 bases left between them. CDR3 in amino acids: CASSVEATSTYEQYF. In DNA, the CDR3 is TGTGCCAGCAGCGTAGAGGCCACATCCACCTACGAGCAGTACTTC.

V usage is TRBV14 and J usage is TRBJ1-2; possible D gene TRBD1, 6 bases. Trimming removed 4 bases from V and 5 bases from J, with 11 bases in between. CDR1 and CDR2 (germline): SGHDN, FVKESK. This CDR3 is built from 13 residues. Written as DNA, the CDR3 is TGTGCCAGCAGCCCAGAGGACAGATATGGCTACACCTTC. This encodes CASSPEDRYGYTF. Together with reference TRBV14 and TRBJ1-2, the CDR3 gives the full variable domain: EAGVTQFPSHSVIEKGQTVTLRCDPISGHDNLYWYRRVMGKEIKFLLHFVKESKQDESGMPNNRFLAERTGGTYSTLKVQPAELEDSGVYFCASSPEDRYGYTFGSGTRLTVV.

The J gene is TRBJ2-3, the V gene TRBV27; D is ambiguous. The V gene lost 5 bases and the J gene lost 4 bases, with 13 bases spanning the gap. Germline V lookup: CDR1 MNHEY, CDR2 SMNVEV (reference sequence). The CDR3 sequence is 14 residues long. CDR3 in DNA: TGTGCCAGCAGTCCGCTTGGTGGAGCAGATACGCAGTATTTT. Its protein is CASSPLGGADTQYF.

This chain uses TRBV19 with TRBJ2-7; D remains ambiguous. V was clipped by 1 base and J by 4 bases, with 17 bases between them. The CDR3 runs 16 residues. From germline, CDR1 is LNHDA and CDR2 SQIVND (reference sequence). DNA of the CDR3: TGTGCCAGTAGTATAGGCTCGCCTGCGGCAGAATACGAGCAGTACTTC. It codes for CASSIGSPAAEYEQYF.

The rearrangement joins TRBV13 to TRBJ2-5, with 11 bases matching TRBD2. CDR3 length: 16 amino acids. CDR1 PRHDT and CDR2 FYEKMQ come from the germline V gene (reference sequence). Trimming at V came to 4 bases and at J to 0 bases, leaving 4 bases not matched to a gene. The CDR3 loop is CASSYRLAGYQETQYF. CDR3 coding DNA: TGTGCCAGCAGCTACAGACTAGCGGGGTACCAAGAGACCCAGTACTTC.

The chain combines TRBV9 with TRBJ2-1; possible D gene TRBD2, 6 bases. Trimming removed 4 bases from V and 3 bases from J, with 17 bases in between. This CDR3 region has 16 residues. Per the germline V gene, CDR1 is SGDLS and CDR2 is YYNGEE. This CDR3 reads CASSPRRAGLYNEQFF. CDR3 bases: TGTGCCAGCAGCCCTCGGAGAGCGGGCCTCTACAATGAGCAGTTCTTC. The full variable domain, completed using reference TRBV9 and TRBJ2-1, is DSGVTQTPKHLITATGQRVTLRCSPRSGDLSVYWYQQSLDQGLQFLIQYYNGEERAKGNILERFSAQQFPDLHSELNLSSLELGDSALYFCASSPRRAGLYNEQFFGPGTRLTVL.

The chain recombines TRBV5-1 with TRBJ2-3; D possibly uses TRBD1 or TRBD2 (5 bases each). Germline lookup yields CDR1 SGHRS and CDR2 YFSETQ. V was trimmed by 0 bases and J by 0 bases, leaving 11 bases between them. The CDR3 contains 16 residues. The CDR3 coding sequence is TGCGCCAGCAGCTTGGCCGAGGGGCCTAGCACAGATACGCAGTATTTT. Its translation is CASSLAEGPSTDTQYF. The complete variable domain, with remaining parts taken from reference TRBV5-1 and TRBJ2-3, reads KAGVTQTPRYLIKTRGQQVTLSCSPISGHRSVSWYQQTPGQGLQFLFEYFSETQRNKGNFPGRFSGRQFSNSRSEMNVSTLELGDSALYLCASSLAEGPSTDTQYFGPGTRLTVL.

V usage is TRBV7-2 and J usage is TRBJ2-7, with TRBD2 matching over 10 bases. This CDR3 spans 17 amino acids. CDR1 SGHTA and CDR2 FQGNSA come from the germline V gene. The V segment lost 1 base and the J segment 3 bases; nucleotides outside the gene matches: 9. This chain's CDR3 is CASSLVAPSGSNYEQYF. Written as DNA, the CDR3 is TGTGCCAGCAGCTTAGTGGCACCTAGCGGGAGTAACTACGAGCAGTACTTC.